The source of this TCR beta chain is a study of T-cell reconstitution after alpha-beta-depleted transplantation in children. V was clipped by 0 bases and J by 1 base, with 4 bases between them. The CDR3 is 14 residues long. The germline V gene encodes CDR1 SGHRS and CDR2 YFSETQ. TCRbeta library preparation incorporated unique molecular identifiers. TCRdb ran MiXCR on the PCR reads and lists one entry per CDR3 protein. The sample has hundreds of thousands of distinct CDR3 sequences; around a sixth are singletons. This clonotype was counted at least ten times. The material sequenced was PBMCs from the stem cell graft donor, taken from the stem cell graft. The chain carries TRBV5-1 and TRBJ2-2, with D unresolved. This sequence was found in a human donor who donated a stem cell graft to a child with acute myeloid leukemia. The CDR3, as DNA: TGCGCCAGCAGCTTGGACGTGAACACCGGGGAGCTGTTTTTT. Its translation is CASSLDVNTGELFF.